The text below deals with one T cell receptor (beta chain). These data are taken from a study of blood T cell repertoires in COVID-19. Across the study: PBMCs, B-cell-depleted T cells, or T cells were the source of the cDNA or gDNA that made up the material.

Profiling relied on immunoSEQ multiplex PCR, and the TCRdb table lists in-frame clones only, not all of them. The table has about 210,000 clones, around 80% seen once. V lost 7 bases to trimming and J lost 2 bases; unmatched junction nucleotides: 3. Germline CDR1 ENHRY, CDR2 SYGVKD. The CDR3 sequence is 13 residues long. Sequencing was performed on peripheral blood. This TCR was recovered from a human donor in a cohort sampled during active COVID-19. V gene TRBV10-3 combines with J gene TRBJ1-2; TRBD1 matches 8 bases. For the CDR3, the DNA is TGTGCCATCACAGGGGGCCCGAACTATGGCTACACCTTC. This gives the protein CAITGGPNYGYTF.